The clone carrying this T cell receptor beta chain ranks as medium-sized in terms of frequency. What it binds is not known. The sample is drawn from a study of human CD8 memory T cell subsets. General observations from the study: Chao1 estimates suggested stem-like memory T cells exceeded precursor exhausted T cells in diversity.

CDR3 length equals 18 residues. From germline, CDR1 is SQVTM and CDR2 ANQGSEA. TCR beta was sequenced from UMI-tagged 5' RACE libraries. TCRdb derives one entry per CDR3 protein from the 5' RACE reads, leaving out DNA. The sample's table shows about 7,000 distinct CDR3 sequences. This TCR was recovered from a human donor in good health. V is TRBV29-1 and J is TRBJ2-5; TCRdb picks TRBD1, but there is no DNA to check that call. Sequenced input: CD8+ stem-like memory T cells (TSCM and TCM) sorted from PBMCs. Subset indicated: stem-like memory CD8 T cells (TSTEM), CCR7+ PD-1- TIGIT-. The CDR3 loop reads CSVEDPSGVIQGRETQYF.